A selection of T cell receptor beta chains follows, all from one sample in a study of early T cells in non-severe SARS-CoV-2 infection. Each CDR3 protein is one row after TCRdb ran MiXCR on the 5' RACE reads. The data contain 30,000 to 40,000 distinct CDR3 sequences, about 8% of them singletons. Source: whole blood, taken at baseline. These receptor sequences come from an adult who was a healthcare worker with PCR-confirmed SARS-CoV-2 infection or an uninfected control (not recorded which). CDR3s include the opening cysteine and the closing phenylalanine or tryptophan. D genes are given only for firm matches. Some rows have no size entry. The others give once, few or many, or a class for an expanded clone.

TRBV11-2	TRBJ1-5	-	few	CASSLNSNQPQHF	TGTGCCAGCAGCTTAAACAGTAATCAGCCCCAGCATTTT
TRBV4-3	TRBJ1-6	-	few	CASSQALGGLNSPLHF	TGCGCCAGCAGCCAAGCCTTGGGGGGGCTGAATTCACCCCTCCACTTT
TRBV6-4	TRBJ2-7	TRBD2	-	CASRHNSGGWYEQYF	TGTGCCAGCCGCCATAATTCGGGGGGTTGGTACGAGCAGTACTTC
TRBV10-2	TRBJ2-3	-	-	CASSESGLHTDTQYF	TGCGCCAGCAGTGAGTCGGGACTCCACACAGATACGCAGTATTTT
TRBV6-5	TRBJ1-2	TRBD1	many	CASSSGQGKIGYTF	TGTGCCAGCAGTTCCGGACAGGGGAAAATAGGCTACACCTTC
TRBV28	TRBJ1-3	-	few	CASSDPGTSLSGNTIYF	TGTGCCAGCAGTGACCCAGGGACTTCACTCTCTGGAAACACCATATATTTT
TRBV6-1	TRBJ2-5	-	many	CASSEDRFGTQYF	TGTGCCAGCAGTGAAGACAGGTTCGGGACCCAGTACTTC
TRBV6-5	TRBJ1-2	-	-	CASSYSGGPSYGYTF	TGTGCCAGCAGTTACTCAGGGGGGCCGAGCTATGGCTACACCTTC
TRBV18	TRBJ2-4	-	few	CASSPPMGGEIQYF	TGTGCCAGCTCACCGCCCATGGGGGGAGAGATTCAGTACTTC
TRBV29-1	TRBJ1-1	-	-	CSVEYRQNTEAFF	TGCAGCGTTGAATACAGGCAGAACACTGAAGCTTTCTTT
TRBV28	TRBJ2-3	TRBD1	few	CASSSTGERVADTQYF	TGTGCCAGCAGTTCAACAGGGGAGAGGGTGGCAGATACGCAGTATTTT
TRBV5-6	TRBJ2-5	-	few	CASSTQQGAQTQYF	TGTGCCAGCAGCACCCAACAGGGAGCGCAGACCCAGTACTTC
TRBV18	TRBJ1-6	TRBD1	-	CASSLHTGDTSPLHF	TGTGCCAGCTCGCTACATACAGGGGATACTTCACCCCTCCACTTT
TRBV24-1	TRBJ2-3	-	few	CATSDYTGTWGTDTQYF	TGTGCCACCAGTGACTACACAGGAACTTGGGGCACAGATACGCAGTATTTT
TRBV5-1	TRBJ2-3	TRBD1	many	CASGSGQGKTDTQYF	TGCGCCAGCGGATCTGGACAGGGCAAGACAGATACGCAGTATTTT
TRBV7-9	TRBJ2-1	-	-	CASSLRTVSSYNEQFF	TGTGCCAGCAGCTTAAGGACGGTGAGCTCCTACAATGAGCAGTTCTTC
TRBV18	TRBJ1-1	-	-	CASSPRRADTEAFF	TGTGCCAGCTCACCGCGTAGGGCGGACACTGAAGCTTTCTTT
TRBV20-1	TRBJ1-6	-	-	CSARGMSDGSPLHF	TGCAGTGCTAGAGGGATGAGTGACGGTTCACCCCTCCACTTT
TRBV20-1	TRBJ2-1	-	few	CSARGWSERNEQFF	TGCAGTGCTAGAGGTTGGTCAGAACGCAATGAGCAGTTCTTC
TRBV24-1	TRBJ2-2	TRBD1	-	CATSEDRDTGELFF	TGTGCCACCAGTGAAGACAGGGACACCGGGGAGCTGTTTTTT
TRBV29-1	TRBJ2-2	-	few	CSVEEPANTGELFF	TGCAGCGTTGAAGAGCCAGCGAACACCGGGGAGCTGTTTTTT
TRBV12-3/TRBV12-4	TRBJ2-6	-	many	CASRVSSGANVLTF	TGTGCCAGCAGAGTTAGCTCTGGGGCCAACGTCCTGACTTTC
TRBV24-1	TRBJ2-1	TRBD1	few	CATSDLGGTGENEQFF	TGTGCCACCAGTGATTTGGGAGGGACAGGGGAGAATGAGCAGTTCTTC
TRBV28	TRBJ2-5	TRBD1	few	CASSFQGARQETQYF	TGTGCCAGCAGTTTTCAGGGGGCGCGCCAAGAGACCCAGTACTTC
TRBV2	TRBJ2-3	-	many	CASRRGLSTDTQYF	TGTGCCAGCAGAAGGGGTCTGAGCACAGATACGCAGTATTTT
TRBV7-2	TRBJ2-2	-	-	CASSLQQSTGELFF	TGTGCCAGCAGCTTACAGCAGAGCACCGGGGAGCTGTTTTTT
TRBV6-6	TRBJ2-3	TRBD2	many	CASSYGISGGSDTQYF	TGTGCCAGCAGTTACGGGATTAGCGGGGGTTCAGATACGCAGTATTTT
TRBV19	TRBJ2-4	-	many	CAGLGRVRYF	TGTGCCGGACTGGGGAGAGTTCGCTACTTC
TRBV28	TRBJ2-1	-	many	CASSFGGRDSYNEQFF	TGTGCCAGCAGTTTTGGAGGACGGGACTCCTACAATGAGCAGTTCTTC
TRBV29-1	TRBJ2-5	-	many	CSASPNGVFQETQYF	TGCAGCGCCTCCCCAAATGGGGTGTTCCAAGAGACCCAGTACTTC
TRBV6-2/TRBV6-3	TRBJ1-1	TRBD1	few	CASSLLGQVTEAFF	TGTGCCAGCAGCCTCCTTGGACAGGTAACTGAAGCTTTCTTT
TRBV5-1	TRBJ2-1	TRBD1	few	CASSPGQGANEQFF	TGCGCCAGCAGCCCAGGACAGGGGGCTAATGAGCAGTTCTTC
TRBV18	TRBJ2-7	-	many	CASSPNRGEQYF	TGTGCCAGCTCACCGAATAGAGGCGAGCAGTACTTC
TRBV12-3/TRBV12-4	TRBJ2-3	TRBD2	-	CASSPGERGDTDTQYF	TGTGCCAGCAGTCCGGGAGAGCGGGGGGACACAGATACGCAGTATTTT
TRBV21-1	TRBJ2-7	-	many	CASSKEDYYYEQYF	TGTGCCAGCAGCAAGGAGGACTACTACTACGAGCAGTACTTC
TRBV5-4	TRBJ2-3	TRBD2	many	CASRTTSAGTDTQYF	TGTGCCAGCAGAACTACTAGCGCAGGCACAGATACGCAGTATTTT
TRBV6-2/TRBV6-3	TRBJ2-3	-	few	CASSYLLGTSDTDTQYF	TGTGCCAGCAGTTATCTTTTAGGCACCTCGGACACAGATACGCAGTATTTT